This entry lists 7 T cell receptor beta chains sequenced from one sample in a study of human T cells and chemical hapten exposure. Time point reported: pre-sensitization, week 0. Treatment here: therapeutic diphenylcyclopropenone sensitization with weekly scalp DPC. Each CDR3 protein gets one entry after TCRdb re-called the RACE reads with MiXCR. The sample has a few hundred thousand distinct CDR3 sequences; around 5.5% are singletons. This specimen was whole blood, taken in connection with sensitization to the hapten diphenylcyclopropenone (DPC). These receptors were collected from a young woman with alopecia areata. Some clones in this sample may be carry-over from other donors' samples.

This clonotype has just a few counts. Here the CDR3 reads CASSWRENEQYF. CDR3 sequence (DNA): TGTGCCAGCAGTTGGAGGGAAAACGAGCAGTACTTC. V is TRBV2 and J is TRBJ2-7; TRBD2 might be the D (6 bases). The ends were cut back, 5 bases at V and 5 bases at J, with 10 bases in the middle. The germline CDR1 and CDR2 sequences are SNHLY and FYNNEI. This CDR3 region has 12 residues.

This clonotype was seen repeatedly, ten times or more. The chain couples TRBV18 to TRBJ1-1; TRBD1 is a possible D gene (5 bases). Germline values: CDR1 KGHSH, CDR2 LQKENI. The CDR3 sequence is 15 residues long. V was clipped by 4 bases and J by 1 base, with 13 bases between them. The CDR3 DNA reads TGTGCCAGCTCACAAATAAGGGGAGGGAACACTGAAGCTTTCTTT. This translates into CASSQIRGGNTEAFF.

This clonotype came up a few times. The chain recombines TRBV28 with TRBJ1-2, with 9 bases lining up with TRBD1. CDR3 size: 17 residues. With 2 bases clipped from V and 2 bases from J, the junction kept 9 bases outside the gene matches. Per germline, CDR1 MDHEN and CDR2 SYDVKM. The CDR3 loop is CASSLRVPGQGNYGYTF. In DNA form, the CDR3 reads TGTGCCAGCAGTTTACGAGTACCGGGACAGGGAAACTATGGCTACACCTTC.

This clonotype appeared a few times. The V and J genes are TRBV27 and TRBJ1-1; possibly TRBD1 for D (6 bases). This CDR3 has 14 amino acids. The ends were cut back, 10 bases at V and 1 base at J, with 16 bases in the middle. CDR1 and CDR2 (germline): MNHEY, SMNVEV (reference sequence). CDR3 in DNA: TGTGCCACCCAAAGGGGGACGCAGAACACTGAAGCTTTCTTT. This sequence encodes CATQRGTQNTEAFF.

This clonotype was seen many times. V gene TRBV5-4 combines with J gene TRBJ1-1; TRBD1 matches at 8 bases. J gave up 5 bases and V 0 bases, and 9 bases lay outside the gene matches. CDR3 size: 16 residues. Germline V lookup: CDR1 SGHNT, CDR2 YYREEE (reference sequence). The CDR3 DNA reads as TGTGCCAGCAGCTTGGAGGCAGGGGGCGCGAAAACTGAAGCTTTCTTT. Translated: CASSLEAGGAKTEAFF.

V and J are TRBV7-9 and TRBJ1-2; D gene uncertain. V dropped 5 bases and J dropped 3 bases, with 13 bases sitting between them. This CDR3 is 14 amino acids long. Germline values: CDR1 SEHNR, CDR2 FQNEAQ (reference sequence). CDR3: CASSDGSQDYGYTF. The CDR3 DNA reads TGTGCCAGCAGCGACGGCTCCCAGGACTATGGCTACACCTTC.

The CDR3 DNA reads TGTGCCAGCGCTGGGGACGGGGGGACAAAGGGCTACACCTTC. Its protein is CASAGDGGTKGYTF. The V and J genes are TRBV2 and TRBJ1-2; TRBD1 might be the D (6 bases). CDR1 and CDR2 from the germline V gene are SNHLY and FYNNEI. The CDR3 is made up of 14 amino acids. Trimming left V 8 bases short and J 8 bases short, with 21 bases between.